These 18 T cell receptor beta chains were all obtained from the same sample, sequenced in a study of blood T cell repertoires in COVID-19. Data came from immunoSEQ multiplex PCR; TCRdb stores just in-frame clones and leaves some out. The sample lists 280,000 or so clones, approximately 85% seen once, with roughly 13% in the top ten. The sequencing sample was made of peripheral blood. The receptors here all came from a human donor in a cohort sampled during active COVID-19.

V gene TRBV12-3 or TRBV12-4 combines with J gene TRBJ1-5, with 7 bases that match TRBD1. V dropped 3 bases and J dropped 5; count of bases not matched to a gene: 1. The CDR3 totals 13 residues. CDR3 sequence: CASSFDRDQPQHF. CDR3 sequence (DNA): TGTGCCAGCAGTTTCGACAGGGATCAGCCCCAGCATTTT.

For the CDR3, the DNA is TGTGCCAGCAGCCCCGGCCCTCCGACAAGCTCTGGGGCCAACGTCCTGACTTTC. Protein product: CASSPGPPTSSGANVLTF. The chain employs TRBV7-6 and TRBJ2-6; D gene uncertain. This CDR3 has 18 residues. The germline V gene encodes CDR1 SGHVS and CDR2 FNYEAQ. Trimming removed 5 bases at V and 0 bases at J, with 17 bases between.

The chain couples TRBV5-1 to TRBJ2-1, with TRBD1 as a possible D gene (5 bases). Trimming shortened V by 4 bases and J by 4 bases, and 12 bases separated the two germline ends. The CDR3 is made up of 14 amino acids. Germline V lookup: CDR1 SGHRS, CDR2 YFSETQ. This chain's CDR3 is CASSLQEGYNEQFF. The CDR3 coding sequence is TGCGCCAGCAGCCTACAGGAAGGTTACAATGAGCAGTTCTTC.

The rearrangement joins TRBV18 to TRBJ2-7; D is perhaps TRBD1 (6 bases). The V end was cut by 5 bases, the J end by 2 bases, with 13 bases between. Germline loops: CDR1 KGHSH, CDR2 LQKENI. The length of the CDR3 is 14 residues. CDR3 residues: CASSSTGRPYEQYF. CDR3 DNA: TGTGCCAGCTCATCCACAGGGCGACCCTACGAGCAGTACTTC.

The chain carries TRBV4-1 and TRBJ2-5; 15 bases map to TRBD2. This CDR3 spans 17 amino acids. The J segment lost 5 bases and the V segment lost 1 base, leaving 5 bases of the junction unmatched. CDR1 is MGHRA, CDR2 YSYEKL, per germline. The CDR3 DNA sequence: TGCGCCAGCAGCCAAGTCGGGACTAGCGGGAGGATGGAGACCCAGTACTTC. This codes for CASSQVGTSGRMETQYF.

The chain joins TRBV6-1 to TRBJ2-1, with 14 bases aligning to TRBD2. With V trimmed by 6 bases and J by 8 bases, 6 bases remained unmatched. The CDR3 runs 15 residues. Per the germline V gene, CDR1 is MNHNS and CDR2 is SASEGT. The CDR3 is CASSQTSGRAYEQFF. The CDR3 DNA reads TGTGCCAGCAGCCAGACTAGCGGGAGGGCCTATGAGCAGTTCTTC.

The chain joins TRBV2 to TRBJ2-5; TRBD2 matches at 7 bases. Germline values: CDR1 SNHLY, CDR2 FYNNEI. The CDR3 covers 14 residues. The V gene end was trimmed by 6 bases and the J gene end by 1 base; junction bases not matched to a gene: 5. DNA of the CDR3: TGTGCCAGCAGCCGGGGAGGGACCCAAGAGACCCAGTACTTC. Translation: CASSRGGTQETQYF.

This chain uses TRBV5-6 with TRBJ1-3, with TRBD1 identical over 8 bases. The CDR3 contains 14 residues. The V gene end was trimmed by 5 bases and the J gene end by 5 bases; junction bases not matched to a gene: 6. From germline, CDR1 is SGHDT and CDR2 YYEEEE. CDR3 amino acids: CASSPDRGRNTIYF. CDR3 DNA: TGTGCCAGCAGTCCAGACAGGGGTAGAAACACCATATATTTT.

The chain employs TRBV5-4 and TRBJ2-2; 9 nucleotides agree with TRBD2. This CDR3 comprises 18 residues. Germline CDR1 reads SGHNT; CDR2 reads YYREEE (reference sequence). V lost 0 bases and J lost 7; bases outside the gene matches: 13. CDR3 residues: CASSLEAGGPRLGGELFF. DNA of the CDR3: TGTGCCAGCAGCTTGGAGGCGGGAGGGCCGAGATTAGGCGGGGAGCTGTTTTTT.

This chain connects TRBV7-2 to TRBJ2-5; 7 bases map to TRBD2. CDR3 length: 16 amino acids. CDR1 and CDR2 (germline): SGHTA, FQGNSA. Trimming at V came to 5 bases and at J to 2 bases, leaving 11 bases not matched to a gene. CDR3 DNA sequence: TGTGCCAGCAGCCAACCCCTCTCTAGCGGACAAGAGACCCAGTACTTC. It translates to CASSQPLSSGQETQYF. Full variable domain (remainder filled in from reference TRBV7-2 and TRBJ2-5): GAGVSQSPSNKVTEKGKDVELRCDPISGHTALYWYRQSLGQGLEFLIYFQGNSAPDKSGLPSDRFSAERTGGSVSTLTIQRTQQEDSAVYLCASSQPLSSGQETQYFGPGTRLLVL.

This clone has only a few counts. The chain couples TRBV18 to TRBJ2-3; 10 nucleotides match TRBD1. The CDR3 runs 15 residues. The junction had 5 bases not matched to a gene; V was cut back by 3 bases and J by 5 bases. CDR1 and CDR2 (germline): KGHSH, LQKENI. The CDR3, as DNA: TGTGCCAGCTCACCGGGACAGGGGATCGGAGATACGCAGTATTTT. Protein product: CASSPGQGIGDTQYF.

The rearrangement links TRBV18 to TRBJ2-3; 11 bases map to TRBD2. Trimming at V came to 6 bases and at J to 1 base, leaving 12 bases not matched to a gene. Germline CDR1 and CDR2: KGHSH and LQKENI. The CDR3 is made up of 18 amino acids. This chain's CDR3 is CASSPAGLAGGGTDTQYF. The CDR3 DNA reads as TGTGCCAGCTCGCCGGCAGGCCTAGCGGGAGGTGGCACAGATACGCAGTATTTT. The full variable domain, in which reference TRBV18 and TRBJ2-3 provide the parts outside the CDR3, is NAGVMQNPRHLVRRRGQEARLRCSPMKGHSHVYWYRQLPEEGLKFMVYLQKENIIDESGMPKERFSAEFPKEGPSILRIQQVVRGDSAAYFCASSPAGLAGGGTDTQYFGPGTRLTVL.

The chain combines TRBV3-1 (or the pseudogene TRBV3-2) with TRBJ2-1, with D possibly TRBD2 on 6 matching bases. The CDR3 covers 15 residues. The germline V and J ends were trimmed by 4 bases and 7 bases, with 17 bases remaining between them. Per the germline V gene, CDR1 is LGHDT and CDR2 is YNNKEL (reference sequence). The chain's CDR3 is CASSLAGGDSNEQFF. The CDR3, as DNA: TGTGCCAGCAGCCTCGCTGGCGGGGACTCAAATGAGCAGTTCTTC.

The chain is built from TRBV11-2 and TRBJ2-7, with a possible D match to TRBD2 (5 bases). CDR1 and CDR2 from the germline V gene are SGHAT and FQNNGV. This CDR3 comprises 12 residues. With 1 base removed from V and 10 bases from J, the gap between germline ends came to 11 bases. As DNA, the CDR3 is TGTGCCAGCAGCTTAGGGGCTAGCCCTCAGTACTTC. It yields the protein CASSLGASPQYF.

This rearrangement joins TRBV27 to TRBJ2-1; 9 nucleotides match TRBD2. V lost 8 bases, J lost 4 bases, and 9 bases stayed unmatched. The CDR3 totals 15 residues. Germline V gives CDR1 MNHEY, CDR2 SMNVEV (reference sequence). CDR3 protein: CASARELAGYNEQFF. CDR3 in DNA: TGTGCCAGCGCTCGGGAGCTAGCGGGGTACAATGAGCAGTTCTTC.

V is TRBV20-1 and J is TRBJ1-2; D gene uncertain. Germline V gene data show CDR1 as DFQATT and CDR2 as SNEGSKA (reference sequence). The length of the CDR3 is 12 residues. The V gene lost 3 bases and the J gene lost 3 bases, with 8 bases spanning the gap. In DNA, the CDR3 is TGCAGTGCTAGTTGGGCAGACTATGGCTACACCTTC. Residues: CSASWADYGYTF.

This sequence joins TRBV5-4 and TRBJ2-5, with 7 positions matching TRBD1. Unmatched junction bases numbered 9, after V lost 5 bases and J lost 5 bases. The CDR3 has 14 residues. The germline V gene encodes CDR1 SGHNT and CDR2 YYREEE (reference sequence). The CDR3 here is CASRRQGGWETQYF. For the CDR3, the DNA is TGTGCCAGCAGACGACAGGGTGGATGGGAGACCCAGTACTTC.

This chain joins TRBV4-1 and TRBJ1-5, with D possibly TRBD1 on 5 matching bases. CDR3 length: 17 residues. Trimming shortened V by 3 bases and J by 3 bases, and 18 bases separated the two germline ends. Germline V CDR1 and CDR2: MGHRA, YSYEKL. CDR3: CASSQSTMGQSNQPQHF. For the CDR3, the DNA is TGCGCCAGCAGCCAGTCAACTATGGGGCAGTCCAATCAGCCCCAGCATTTT.